Sequencing of this T cell receptor beta chain was carried out in a study of blood T cells in healthy people across ages (dated by TCRdb to between 2014 and 2017). For the wider study: In model experiments, template switching captured roughly one uniquely barcoded TCR beta cDNA molecule for every two T cells. To avoid experimental bias, donors of different ages were randomly spread across the sequencing lanes. Age-related changes in TCR beta repertoire diversity were measured in the study by deep sequencing normalized with unique cDNA molecular identifiers. The study analyzed two additional independent replicas of 1 million unique cDNA reads from the same blood draw for two donors, one aged 18 to 30 and one aged 80 or older. The donors were divided into four age groups: young (average approximately 16 years), middle-aged (roughly 40), aged (about 56) and long-lived (about 84).

CDR1 MNHEY and CDR2 SVGEGT were looked up in the germline V gene. The CDR3 measures 13 amino acids from cysteine to phenylalanine. The retained sequence is limited to the CDR3, 39 bases, with the frame set at the first base. V is pruned by 5 bases and J by 11 bases, leaving 11 bases of the junction without a gene match. What the study reported, not specific to this receptor: Compared with the aged group, the long-lived group had more naive CD4+ T cells, fewer expanded clones and increased TCR diversity, suggesting age selection. The CMV infection status of donors was not known, potentially confounding age-related changes in expanded clonotypes. The percentage of naive T cells measured by flow cytometry correlated strongly with observed TCR beta diversity. Observed TCR beta diversity per million T cells fell roughly linearly with age, and a significant reduction was already apparent by age about 38. Estimates of total diversity from one million sequenced T cells were regarded as lower bounds and underestimates. Since profiling was done on bulk unsorted PBMCs, naive and antigen-experienced compartments could not be conclusively compared.

As for this clonotype: Its antigen has not been determined. No base quality information exists; no much larger clone differs at one position.

Donors were approximately 42 systemically healthy Caucasian individuals from Russia aged roughly 6 to 100 years. Roughly 10 milliliters of peripheral blood were drawn from each donor into EDTA-treated Vacutainer tubes. PBMCs were isolated by Ficoll-Paque density-gradient centrifugation, with at least 6.5 million obtained per sample. Trizol reagent was used to extract total RNA from PBMCs, with at least 5.5 micrograms per sample. The percentages of naive CD45RAhigh/CD27high T cells were determined by flow cytometry on a PBMC aliquot from every donor. Library construction relied on 5' RACE. Instrument on record: Illumina HiSeq 2500. A second PCR of roughly 6 to 11 cycles was performed with a sample-barcoded 5' primer and a J-beta primer mix. A template-switch 5' adaptor carrying 12 random nucleotides introduced a unique molecular identifier onto each TCR beta cDNA molecule. Each sample yielded at least 3 million CDR3-containing paired-end reads. First-strand cDNA was synthesized from all RNA with the Mint cDNA synthesis kit, primed by a TRBC-specific oligonucleotide. Following uracil-DNA glycosylase treatment, all cDNA underwent a first 18-cycle PCR with the universal primers M1SS and BC2_uni_R. The study's processing was this. Normalization of each sample was performed by random selection of 1 million high-quality reads, each carrying a distinct molecular identifier. Instead of being binned into consensus sequences, reads with shared molecular identifiers were discarded. CDR3 identification, clonotype clustering and error correction used MiTCR with a Q25 quality threshold and the strictest error-elimination algorithm. A nonparametric unseen species model using Euler transformation provided a lower-bound estimate of total TCR beta diversity. TCRdb took the public reads, trimmed them with fastp at Q25, ran MiXCR for clone calling and kept in-frame beta chains. Each CDR3 protein gets just one entry, which takes the most common genes and DNA from the rows behind it. The V and J calls were not made by the authors but by TCRdb's processing. The sample table shows about a million distinct CDR3 sequences, and around 54% are seen once. Together, the top ten hold over 20% of the sample.

Sequenced sample: blood. The receptor chain draws on TRBV6-2 or TRBV6-3 and TRBJ1-1; 7 bases in the junction line up with TRBD1. This receptor was identified in a woman aged 55-69 years in good health. The nucleotide sequence reads TGTGCCAGCAGTGGGGGGACAGACTTTAGTGCTTTCTTT. Its coded protein is CASSGGTDFSAFF.